The present T cell receptor beta chain was sequenced within a study of shared clonotypes between healthy human individuals. Whole-study context: There were three CD4 naive, three CD4 memory, two CD8 naive and one CD8 memory plates per donor.

On this clone itself: Its antigen is not known.

Findings and caveats of the study: Non-shared clonotypes were found to have lower generation probabilities than the clonotypes that were shared by all four of the sorted-subset donors.

CDR3 size: 16 residues. V gave up 1 base and J gave up 6 bases, with 15 bases separating them. Germline values: CDR1 MDHEN, CDR2 SYDVKM. Libraries were prepared by immunoSEQ multiplex PCR; TCRdb keeps only in-frame clonotypes and omits some of them. The table records more than 200,000 clones, 65% to 70% of them present only once. Study donors comprised healthy, HIV-negative adults devoid of recent acute infection or vaccination. The chain links TRBV28 to TRBJ2-2; no definite D call. Sequencing input: memory CD4+ T cells sorted from blood. The subset here: CD45RA-negative fraction. This TCR derives from a man under 40 in good health. CDR3: CASSLFDGPLSGELFF. As DNA, the CDR3 is TGTGCCAGCAGTTTATTCGACGGACCTCTCTCCGGGGAGCTGTTTTTT.